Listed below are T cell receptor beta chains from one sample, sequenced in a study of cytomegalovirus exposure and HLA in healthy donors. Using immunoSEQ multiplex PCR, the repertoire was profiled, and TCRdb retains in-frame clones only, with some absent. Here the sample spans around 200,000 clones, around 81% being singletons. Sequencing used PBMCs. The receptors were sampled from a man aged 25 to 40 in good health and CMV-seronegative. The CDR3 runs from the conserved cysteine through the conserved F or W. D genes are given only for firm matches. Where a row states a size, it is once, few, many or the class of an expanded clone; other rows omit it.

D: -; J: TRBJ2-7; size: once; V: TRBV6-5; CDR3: CASSYSQGYEQYF; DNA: TGTGCCAGCAGTTACTCTCAGGGTTACGAGCAGTACTTC
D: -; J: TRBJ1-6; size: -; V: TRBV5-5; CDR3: CASSLEGGAYNSPLHF; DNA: TGTGCCAGCAGCTTGGAAGGGGGTGCCTATAATTCACCCCTCCACTTT
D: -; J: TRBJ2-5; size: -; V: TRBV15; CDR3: CATSRDGAEWRGTQYF; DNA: TGTGCCACCAGCAGAGATGGTGCGGAGTGGCGGGGGACCCAGTACTTC
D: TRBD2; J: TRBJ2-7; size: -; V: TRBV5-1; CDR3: CASSLGTSGRQFYEQYF; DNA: TGCGCCAGCAGCTTGGGGACTAGCGGGAGGCAATTCTACGAGCAGTACTTC
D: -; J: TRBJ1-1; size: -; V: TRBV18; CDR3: CASSPPYPNTEAFF; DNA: TGTGCCAGCTCACCACCGTATCCCAACACTGAAGCTTTCTTT
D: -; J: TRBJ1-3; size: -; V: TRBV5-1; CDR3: CASSLAGGNYGNTIYF; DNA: TGCGCCAGCAGCTTGGCCGGGGGTAATTATGGAAACACCATATATTTT
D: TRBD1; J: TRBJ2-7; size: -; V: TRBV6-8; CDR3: CASTNRDRGLYEQYF; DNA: TGTGCCAGCACCAACCGGGACAGGGGGCTCTACGAGCAGTACTTC
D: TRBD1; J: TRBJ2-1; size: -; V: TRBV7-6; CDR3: CASSYGQGNNEQFF; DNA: TGTGCCAGCAGCTACGGACAGGGTAACAATGAGCAGTTCTTC
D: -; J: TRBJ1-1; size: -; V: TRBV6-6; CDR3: CASTTGPNTEAFF; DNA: TGTGCCAGCACAACAGGACCCAACACTGAAGCTTTCTTT
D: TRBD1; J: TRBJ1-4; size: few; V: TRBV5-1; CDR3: CASSFDRGHNEKLFF; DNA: TGCGCCAGCAGCTTTGACAGGGGGCACAATGAAAAACTGTTTTTT
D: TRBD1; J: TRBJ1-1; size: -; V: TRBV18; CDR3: CASSPLYGDRVTTEAFF; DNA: TGTGCCAGCTCACCACTATATGGGGACAGGGTGACCACTGAAGCTTTCTTT
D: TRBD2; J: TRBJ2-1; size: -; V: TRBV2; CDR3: CASSEVPGTSGRSGSYNEQFF; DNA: TGTGCCAGCAGTGAAGTTCCCGGGACTAGCGGGAGATCGGGCTCCTACAATGAGCAGTTCTTC
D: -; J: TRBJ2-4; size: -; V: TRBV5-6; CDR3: CASSLPPGNKNIQYF; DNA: TGTGCCAGCAGCTTACCTCCCGGGAACAAAAACATTCAGTACTTC
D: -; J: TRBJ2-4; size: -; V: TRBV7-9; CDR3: CASSPQTGLKNIQYF; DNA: TGTGCCAGCAGCCCACAAACAGGGCTCAAAAACATTCAGTACTTC